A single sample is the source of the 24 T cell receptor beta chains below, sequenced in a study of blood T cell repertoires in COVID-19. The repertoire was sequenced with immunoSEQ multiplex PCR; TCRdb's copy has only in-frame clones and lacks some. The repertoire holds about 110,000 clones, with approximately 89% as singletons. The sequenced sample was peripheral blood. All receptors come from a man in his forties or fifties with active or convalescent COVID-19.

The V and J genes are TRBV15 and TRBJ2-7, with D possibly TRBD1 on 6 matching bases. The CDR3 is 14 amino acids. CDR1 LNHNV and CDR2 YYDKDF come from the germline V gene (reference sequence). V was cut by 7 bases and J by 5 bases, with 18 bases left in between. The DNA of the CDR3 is TGTGCCACCAAATCAGGGGACGTTGGGGACGAGCAGTACTTC. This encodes CATKSGDVGDEQYF.

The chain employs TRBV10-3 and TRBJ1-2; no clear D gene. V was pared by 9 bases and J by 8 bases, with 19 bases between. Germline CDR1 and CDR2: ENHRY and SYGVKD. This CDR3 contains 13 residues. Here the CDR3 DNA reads TGTGCCATTCATGGACTGTCGGGGTGGGGCTACACCTTC. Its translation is CAIHGLSGWGYTF.

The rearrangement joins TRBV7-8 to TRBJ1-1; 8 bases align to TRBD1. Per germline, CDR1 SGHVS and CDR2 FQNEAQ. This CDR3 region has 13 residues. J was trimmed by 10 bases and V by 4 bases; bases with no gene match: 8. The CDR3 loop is CASSSTGAFGAFF. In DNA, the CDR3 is TGTGCCAGCAGCTCGACAGGGGCCTTTGGAGCTTTCTTT.

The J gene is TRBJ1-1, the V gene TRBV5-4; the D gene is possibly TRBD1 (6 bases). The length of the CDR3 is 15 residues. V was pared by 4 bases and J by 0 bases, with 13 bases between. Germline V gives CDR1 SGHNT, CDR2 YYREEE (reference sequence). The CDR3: CASSPPTGMNTEAFF. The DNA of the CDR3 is TGTGCCAGCAGCCCGCCCACAGGGATGAACACTGAAGCTTTCTTT.

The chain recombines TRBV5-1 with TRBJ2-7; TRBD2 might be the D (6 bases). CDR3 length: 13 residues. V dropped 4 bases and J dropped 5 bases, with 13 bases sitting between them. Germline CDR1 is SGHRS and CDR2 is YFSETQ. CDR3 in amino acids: CASSPDGTHEQYF. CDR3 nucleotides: TGCGCCAGCAGCCCCGACGGGACTCACGAGCAGTACTTC.

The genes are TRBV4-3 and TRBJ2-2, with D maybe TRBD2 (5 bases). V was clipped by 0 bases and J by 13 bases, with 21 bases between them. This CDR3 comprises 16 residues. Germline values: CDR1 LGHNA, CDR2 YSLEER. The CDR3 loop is CASSQDRPTPRGWLFF. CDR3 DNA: TGCGCCAGCAGCCAAGATCGCCCCACACCCCGAGGGTGGCTGTTTTTT.

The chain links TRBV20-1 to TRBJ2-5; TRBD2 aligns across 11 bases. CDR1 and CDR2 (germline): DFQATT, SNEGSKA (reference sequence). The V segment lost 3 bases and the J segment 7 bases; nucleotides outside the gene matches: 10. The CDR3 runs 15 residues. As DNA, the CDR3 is TGCAGTGCTAGTTCTAGCGGGAGGAACATAGGGACCCAGTACTTC. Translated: CSASSSGRNIGTQYF.

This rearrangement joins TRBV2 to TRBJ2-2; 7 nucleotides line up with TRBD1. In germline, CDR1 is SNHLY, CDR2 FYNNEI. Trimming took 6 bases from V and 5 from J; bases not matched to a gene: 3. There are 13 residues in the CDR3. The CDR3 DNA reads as TGTGCCAGCAGAACACAGGGGACCGGGGAGCTGTTTTTT. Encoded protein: CASRTQGTGELFF.

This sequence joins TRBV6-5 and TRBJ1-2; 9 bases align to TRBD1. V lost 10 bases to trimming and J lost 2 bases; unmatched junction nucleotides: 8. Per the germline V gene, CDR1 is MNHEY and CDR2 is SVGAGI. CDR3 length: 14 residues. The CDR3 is CATRPDRGNYGYTF. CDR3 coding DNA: TGTGCCACCCGCCCGGACAGGGGAAACTATGGCTACACCTTC.

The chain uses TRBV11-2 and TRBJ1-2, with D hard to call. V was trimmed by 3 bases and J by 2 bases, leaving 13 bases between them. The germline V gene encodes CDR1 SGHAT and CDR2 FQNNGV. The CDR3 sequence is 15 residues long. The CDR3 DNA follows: TGTGCCAGCAGCTTCACGGGAGCCTCGAACTATGGCTACACCTTC. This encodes CASSFTGASNYGYTF. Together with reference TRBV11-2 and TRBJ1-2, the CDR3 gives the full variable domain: EAGVAQSPRYKIIEKRQSVAFWCNPISGHATLYWYQQILGQGPKLLIQFQNNGVVDDSQLPKDRFSAERLKGVDSTLKIQPAKLEDSAVYLCASSFTGASNYGYTFGSGTRLTVV.

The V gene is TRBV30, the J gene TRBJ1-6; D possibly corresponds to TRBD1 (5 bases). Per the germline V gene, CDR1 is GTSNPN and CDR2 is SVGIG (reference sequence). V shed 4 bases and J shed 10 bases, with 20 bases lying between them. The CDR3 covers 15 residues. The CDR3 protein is CAWTQDGGFRSPLHF. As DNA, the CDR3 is TGTGCCTGGACACAGGACGGCGGTTTCCGATCACCCCTCCACTTT. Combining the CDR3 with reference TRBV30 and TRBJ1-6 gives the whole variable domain SQTIHQWPATLVQPVGSPLSLECTVEGTSNPNLYWYRQAAGRGLQLLFYSVGIGQISSEVPQNLSASRPQDRQFILSSKKLLLSDSGFYLCAWTQDGGFRSPLHFGNGTRLTVT.

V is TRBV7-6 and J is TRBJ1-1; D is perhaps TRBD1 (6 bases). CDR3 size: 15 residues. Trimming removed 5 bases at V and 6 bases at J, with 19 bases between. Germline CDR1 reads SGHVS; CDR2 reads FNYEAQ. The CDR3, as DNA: TGTGCCAGCAGCCTTAAGTTAGGGGGGGGAGCTGAAGCTTTCTTT. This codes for CASSLKLGGGAEAFF.

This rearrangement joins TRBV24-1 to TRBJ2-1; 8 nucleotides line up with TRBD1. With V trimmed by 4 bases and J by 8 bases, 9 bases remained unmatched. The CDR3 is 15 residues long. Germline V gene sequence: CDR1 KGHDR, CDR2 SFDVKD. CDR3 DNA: TGTGCCACCAGTGACCCCCCGACAGGGGAGTATGAGCAGTTCTTC. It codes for CATSDPPTGEYEQFF.

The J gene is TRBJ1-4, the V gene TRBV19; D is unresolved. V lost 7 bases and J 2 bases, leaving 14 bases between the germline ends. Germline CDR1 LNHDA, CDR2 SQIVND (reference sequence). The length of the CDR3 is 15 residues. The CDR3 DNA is TGTGCCAGTAAAATAATGGTAGATACTAATGAAAAACTGTTTTTT. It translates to CASKIMVDTNEKLFF. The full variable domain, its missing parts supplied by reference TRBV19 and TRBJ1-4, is DGGITQSPKYLFRKEGQNVTLSCEQNLNHDAMYWYRQDPGQGLRLIYYSQIVNDFQKGDIAEGYSVSREKKESFPLTVTSAQKNPTAFYLCASKIMVDTNEKLFFGSGTQLSVL.

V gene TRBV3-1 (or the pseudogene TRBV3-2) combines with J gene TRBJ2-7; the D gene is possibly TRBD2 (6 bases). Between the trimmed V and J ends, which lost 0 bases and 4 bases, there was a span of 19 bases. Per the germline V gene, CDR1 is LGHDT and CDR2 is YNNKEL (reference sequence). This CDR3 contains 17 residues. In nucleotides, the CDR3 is TGTGCCAGCAGCCAAGAATGGGGTCGGGAGAGGGGTTACGAGCAGTACTTC. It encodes CASSQEWGRERGYEQYF.

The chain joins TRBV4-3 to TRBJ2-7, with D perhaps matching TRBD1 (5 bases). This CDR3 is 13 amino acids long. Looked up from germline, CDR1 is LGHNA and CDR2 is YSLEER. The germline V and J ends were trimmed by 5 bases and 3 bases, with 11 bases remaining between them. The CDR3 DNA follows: TGCGCCAGCAGCTTTGACAGAAACTACGAGCAGTACTTC. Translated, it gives CASSFDRNYEQYF.

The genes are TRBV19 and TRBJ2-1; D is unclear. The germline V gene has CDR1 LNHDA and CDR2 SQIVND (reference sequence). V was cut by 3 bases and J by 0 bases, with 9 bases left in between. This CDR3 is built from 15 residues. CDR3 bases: TGTGCCAGTAGTATTTTGGAGCTCTCCTACAATGAGCAGTTCTTC. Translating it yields CASSILELSYNEQFF.

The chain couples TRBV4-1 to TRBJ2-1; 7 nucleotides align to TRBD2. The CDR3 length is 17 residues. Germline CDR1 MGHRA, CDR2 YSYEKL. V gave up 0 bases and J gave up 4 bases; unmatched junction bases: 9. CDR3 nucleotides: TGCGCCAGCAGCCAAGATCCGGGCGGGAGTGGGTACAATGAGCAGTTCTTC. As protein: CASSQDPGGSGYNEQFF.

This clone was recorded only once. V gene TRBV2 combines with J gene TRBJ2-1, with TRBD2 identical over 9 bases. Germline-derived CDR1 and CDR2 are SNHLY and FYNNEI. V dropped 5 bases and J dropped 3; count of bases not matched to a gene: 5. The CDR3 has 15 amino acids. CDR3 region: CASSLLAGSYNEQFF. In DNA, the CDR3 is TGTGCCAGCAGTTTACTAGCGGGTAGCTACAATGAGCAGTTCTTC.

The CDR3 region has the DNA TGTGCCAGCAGTAGGACTAGCGGACAAGAGACCCAGTACTTC. Amino acids: CASSRTSGQETQYF. The V and J genes are TRBV6-5 and TRBJ2-5; 10 positions match TRBD2. The CDR3 covers 14 residues. The germline CDR1 and CDR2 sequences are MNHEY and SVGAGI. J was trimmed by 2 bases and V by 5 bases; bases with no gene match: 2.

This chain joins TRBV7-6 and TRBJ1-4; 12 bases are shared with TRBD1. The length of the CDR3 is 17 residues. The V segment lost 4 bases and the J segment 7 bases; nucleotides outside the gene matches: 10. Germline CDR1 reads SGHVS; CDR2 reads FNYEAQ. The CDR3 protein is CASSSPGQGAVFEKLFF. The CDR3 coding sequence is TGTGCCAGCAGCTCTCCGGGACAGGGGGCTGTTTTTGAAAAACTGTTTTTT.

CDR3 nucleotide sequence: TGTGCCAGTAGTATAGATCTAGAGGGCCAGCCCCAGCATTTT. Translation: CASSIDLEGQPQHF. This rearrangement joins TRBV19 to TRBJ1-5; no clear D. CDR1 and CDR2 from the germline V gene are LNHDA and SQIVND (reference sequence). This CDR3 spans 14 amino acids. V was cut by 0 bases and J by 7 bases, with 10 bases left in between.

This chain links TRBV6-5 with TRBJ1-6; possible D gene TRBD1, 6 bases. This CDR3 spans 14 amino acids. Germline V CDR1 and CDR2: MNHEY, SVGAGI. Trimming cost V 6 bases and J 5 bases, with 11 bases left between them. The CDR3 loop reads CASSSGQHNSPLHF. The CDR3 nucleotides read TGTGCCAGCAGCTCCGGACAGCATAATTCACCCCTCCACTTT.

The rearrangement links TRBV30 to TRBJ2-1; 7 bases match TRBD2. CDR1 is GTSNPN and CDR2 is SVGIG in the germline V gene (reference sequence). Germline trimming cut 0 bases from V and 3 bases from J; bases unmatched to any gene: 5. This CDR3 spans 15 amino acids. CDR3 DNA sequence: TGTGCCTGGAGTGTACGCGGGAGCGTCTACAATGAGCAGTTCTTC. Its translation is CAWSVRGSVYNEQFF.